These 26 T cell receptor beta chains came from one sample sequenced in a study of STAT5B mutations in CD4+ large granular lymphocyte leukemia. Data came from immunoSEQ multiplex PCR; TCRdb stores just in-frame clones and leaves some out. The sample has about 30,000 clones; roughly 77% are singletons. The specimen sequenced was CD4+ T cells from blood buffy coats. The receptors derive from a human donor in good health.

J is TRBJ2-6 and V is TRBV30; D is unresolved. Germline values: CDR1 GTSNPN, CDR2 SVGIG (reference sequence). The CDR3 is 14 amino acids. The V and J ends lost 4 bases and 0 bases respectively, with 7 bases between them. CDR3 coding DNA: TGTGCCTGGATGCTTAGCTCTGGGGCCAACGTCCTGACTTTC. Its protein is CAWMLSSGANVLTF.

This sequence joins TRBV30 and TRBJ2-3; 7 bases fit TRBD2. Germline lookup yields CDR1 GTSNPN and CDR2 SVGIG (reference sequence). CDR3 size: 16 residues. V lost 1 base to trimming and J lost 1 base; unmatched junction nucleotides: 8. This CDR3 reads CAWSALAVARTDTQYF. The CDR3 bases are TGTGCCTGGAGTGCCCTAGCGGTAGCGCGCACAGATACGCAGTATTTT.

This clone was recorded once. The V and J genes are TRBV7-6 and TRBJ2-1; 10 nucleotides line up with TRBD2. From germline, CDR1 is SGHVS and CDR2 FNYEAQ. J lost 2 bases, V lost 5 bases, and 3 bases had no gene match. The length of the CDR3 is 15 residues. In nucleotides, the CDR3 is TGTGCCAGCAGCACTAGCGGGGTTCCCTACAATGAGCAGTTCTTC. Amino acid sequence: CASSTSGVPYNEQFF.

DNA of the CDR3: TGTGCCAGCAGTGAGGACTACGAGCAGTACTTC. This translates into CASSEDYEQYF. V usage is TRBV2 and J usage is TRBJ2-7, with no clear D. V lost 3 bases to trimming and J lost 3 bases, with 3 bases between them. Per the germline V gene, CDR1 is SNHLY and CDR2 is FYNNEI. This CDR3 contains 11 residues.

The chain recombines TRBV5-1 with TRBJ2-2; TRBD2 matches at 14 bases. V dropped 4 bases and J dropped 6; count of bases not matched to a gene: 5. Germline lookup yields CDR1 SGHRS and CDR2 YFSETQ. The CDR3 has 16 amino acids. CDR3 in amino acids: CASSPGLAGVPGELFF. In DNA form, the CDR3 reads TGCGCCAGCAGCCCGGGACTAGCGGGGGTCCCCGGGGAGCTGTTTTTT.

The V and J genes are TRBV11-3 and TRBJ1-1, with D tentatively TRBD1 (6 bases). The CDR3 has 15 amino acids. From germline, CDR1 is SGHNT and CDR2 YENEEA. The V gene lost 5 bases and the J gene lost 5 bases, with 18 bases spanning the gap. CDR3 protein: CASSPSGAEGTEAFF. CDR3 coding DNA: TGTGCCAGCAGCCCCTCAGGGGCCGAGGGTACTGAAGCTTTCTTT. Full variable domain (rest looked up from reference TRBV11-3 and TRBJ1-1): EAGVVQSPRYKIIEKKQPVAFWCNPISGHNTLYWYLQNLGQGPELLIRYENEEAVDDSQLPKDRFSAERLKGVDSTLKIQPAELGDSAVYLCASSPSGAEGTEAFFGQGTRLTVV.

The genes are TRBV6-5 and TRBJ1-6; D gene unclear. The V end lost 2 bases, the J end lost 10 bases, and 18 bases lay between the germline ends. The germline V gene has CDR1 MNHEY and CDR2 SVGAGI. This CDR3 is built from 16 residues. CDR3 DNA sequence: TGTGCCAGCAGTTACGAGGTGGCGGCAGGTTTATCACCCCTCCACTTT. Protein: CASSYEVAAGLSPLHF.

The V and J genes are TRBV28 and TRBJ2-3, with 9 bases that match TRBD2. Germline CDR1 is MDHEN and CDR2 is SYDVKM. This CDR3 contains 16 residues. V trimming: 6 bases; J trimming: 1 base; junction bases outside the gene matches: 8. This chain's CDR3 is CASSVGTSRRTDTQYF. CDR3 nucleotide sequence: TGTGCCAGCAGCGTGGGGACTAGCCGCCGCACAGATACGCAGTATTTT.

CDR3 in DNA: TGCGCCAGCAGCCGGGACAGGGGAAGGAAGAATGATGGCTACACCTTC. This codes for CASSRDRGRKNDGYTF. The chain uses TRBV5-1 and TRBJ1-2, with 10 bases matching TRBD1. Germline V lookup: CDR1 SGHRS, CDR2 YFSETQ. The V and J ends lost 4 bases and 6 bases, in that order; junction bases with no gene match: 12. The CDR3 spans 16 residues.

The chain recombines TRBV19 with TRBJ1-6; D is perhaps TRBD1 (5 bases). CDR1 is LNHDA, CDR2 SQIVND, per germline (reference sequence). The CDR3 extends over 15 amino acids. Trimming took off 2 bases at V and 6 bases at J, with 11 bases between the two ends. CDR3 bases: TGTGCCAGTAGTATAAGGGACGGCTTTAATTCACCCCTCCACTTT. Its translation is CASSIRDGFNSPLHF.

The rearrangement uses TRBV6-1 and TRBJ1-3; D is uncertain. Between the trimmed V and J ends, which lost 6 bases and 0 bases, there was a span of 9 bases. Germline-derived CDR1 and CDR2 are MNHNS and SASEGT. This CDR3 spans 14 amino acids. The DNA of the CDR3 is TGTGCCAGCAGCGACGGGAGCTCTGGAAACACCATATATTTT. It specifies CASSDGSSGNTIYF.

The count of this clone is one. Here the CDR3 reads CASSSLGGTGELFF. The DNA for the CDR3 is TGTGCCAGCAGTTCCCTGGGGGGTACCGGGGAGCTGTTTTTT. This rearrangement joins TRBV6-5 to TRBJ2-2; D possibly corresponds to TRBD2 (6 bases). Trimming removed 4 bases at V and 5 bases at J, with 11 bases between. The germline CDR1 and CDR2 sequences are MNHEY and SVGAGI. The CDR3 has 14 amino acids.

This clone occurred once. V usage is TRBV5-3 and J usage is TRBJ2-3; D possibly uses TRBD1 or TRBD2 (6 bases each). TRBV5-3 is annotated as an ORF whose role is uncertain. V was cut by 0 bases and J by 5 bases, with 13 bases left in between. This CDR3 region has 15 residues. The chain's CDR3 is CARSLDRGQEDTQYF. The CDR3 region has the DNA TGTGCCAGAAGCTTGGATCGGGGGCAGGAAGATACGCAGTATTTT.

This rearrangement joins TRBV4-2 to TRBJ2-5; D unresolved. Germline V gives CDR1 LGHNA, CDR2 YNFKEQ. This CDR3 is 14 amino acids long. The ends were cut back, 0 bases at V and 5 bases at J, with 10 bases in the middle. The CDR3 DNA reads as TGTGCCAGCAGCCAAGATACAGCTAGTGAGACCCAGTACTTC. Translated, it gives CASSQDTASETQYF.

The CDR3: CASSLWGPTNEKLFF. DNA for the CDR3: TGTGCCAGCAGCTTATGGGGGCCAACTAATGAAAAACTGTTTTTT. V usage is TRBV7-2 and J usage is TRBJ1-4, with TRBD1 as a possible D gene (6 bases). CDR3 length: 15 amino acids. Germline assignment: CDR1 SGHTA and CDR2 FQGNSA. V was pared by 2 bases and J by 0 bases, with 7 bases between.

V is TRBV6-1 and J is TRBJ2-7; the D gene is possibly TRBD1 (6 bases). Germline CDR1 MNHNS, CDR2 SASEGT. V lost 8 bases and J 6 bases, leaving 17 bases between the germline ends. This CDR3 comprises 13 residues. The CDR3 DNA is TGTGCCAGCCAATCCTACAGGGCATCCGAGCAGTACTTC. Its translation is CASQSYRASEQYF.

This chain connects TRBV7-9 to TRBJ2-7; 8 nucleotides align to TRBD1. This CDR3 comprises 18 residues. V was clipped by 0 bases and J by 2 bases; unmatched bases: 12. Looked up from germline, CDR1 is SEHNR and CDR2 is FQNEAQ (reference sequence). The CDR3 spells CASSLAPAGTGDPYEQYF. CDR3 nucleotides: TGTGCCAGCAGCTTAGCTCCAGCCGGGACAGGAGACCCCTACGAGCAGTACTTC. Full variable domain (outside the CDR3, taken from reference TRBV7-9 and TRBJ2-7): DTGVSQNPRHKITKRGQNVTFRCDPISEHNRLYWYRQTLGQGPEFLTYFQNEAQLEKSRLLSDRFSAERPKGSFSTLEIQRTEQGDSAMYLCASSLAPAGTGDPYEQYFGPGTRLTVT.

The chain links TRBV7-2 to TRBJ2-7, with D possibly being TRBD1 (5 bases). Germline V gene data show CDR1 as SGHTA and CDR2 as FQGNSA. Trimming cost V 2 bases and J 1 base, with 9 bases left between them. The CDR3 totals 14 residues. In DNA, the CDR3 is TGTGCCAGCAGCTTAATCGGACATTCCTACGAGCAGTACTTC. Protein: CASSLIGHSYEQYF. Full variable domain (remainder filled in from reference TRBV7-2 and TRBJ2-7): GAGVSQSPSNKVTEKGKDVELRCDPISGHTALYWYRQSLGQGLEFLIYFQGNSAPDKSGLPSDRFSAERTGGSVSTLTIQRTQQEDSAVYLCASSLIGHSYEQYFGPGTRLTVT.

V gene TRBV6-4 combines with J gene TRBJ2-7; TRBD1 might be the D (5 bases). V was trimmed by 2 bases and J by 1 base, leaving 12 bases between them. Germline-derived CDR1 and CDR2 are MRHNA and SNTAGT. This CDR3 region has 15 residues. CDR3 loop: CASSDEWGASYEQYF. CDR3 in DNA: TGTGCCAGCAGTGACGAATGGGGCGCTTCCTACGAGCAGTACTTC.

This chain connects TRBV29-1 to TRBJ2-1; D may be TRBD1 or TRBD2 (6 bases each). This CDR3 has 15 amino acids. The V end was cut by 1 base, the J end by 0 bases, with 10 bases between. Germline-derived CDR1 and CDR2 are SQVTM and ANQGSEA. Here the CDR3 reads CSVEVGGGSYNEQFF. DNA of the CDR3: TGCAGCGTTGAAGTCGGAGGGGGCTCCTACAATGAGCAGTTCTTC.

The rearrangement links TRBV30 to TRBJ1-5; 8 nucleotides agree with TRBD1. Germline values: CDR1 GTSNPN, CDR2 SVGIG (reference sequence). The V segment lost 4 bases and the J segment 10 bases; nucleotides outside the gene matches: 3. CDR3 length: 11 residues. The CDR3 loop reads CAWNSGGPQHF. CDR3 sequence (DNA): TGTGCCTGGAATTCAGGGGGCCCCCAGCATTTT.

The chain combines TRBV5-8 with TRBJ2-7; 7 bases line up with TRBD1. Germline trimming cut 0 bases from V and 2 bases from J; bases unmatched to any gene: 5. The CDR3 runs to 15 residues. Germline V gene lookup returns CDR1 SGHTS and CDR2 YDEGEE. The CDR3 bases are TGTGCCAGCAGCTTGGAATCTGGGACAGCCTACGAGCAGTACTTC. It specifies CASSLESGTAYEQYF.

The chain joins TRBV7-2 to TRBJ2-5; TRBD2 might be the D (6 bases). The CDR3 covers 14 residues. Germline V lookup: CDR1 SGHTA, CDR2 FQGNSA. Between the trimmed V and J ends, which lost 3 bases and 5 bases, there was a span of 13 bases. CDR3 DNA sequence: TGTGCCAGCAGCTTCGGCCCGGGGGTGGAGACCCAGTACTTC. It translates to CASSFGPGVETQYF.

This chain connects TRBV19 to TRBJ2-3, with TRBD2 matching 14 bases. CDR1 is LNHDA, CDR2 SQIVND, per germline (reference sequence). Trimming took 7 bases from V and 5 from J; bases not matched to a gene: 8. The CDR3 contains 16 residues. The CDR3: CASIRGTSGSIDTQYF. In DNA, the CDR3 is TGTGCCAGTATTAGGGGGACTAGCGGGAGTATAGATACGCAGTATTTT.

The chain couples TRBV5-1 to TRBJ1-2; 10 nucleotides align to TRBD1. Germline CDR1 SGHRS, CDR2 YFSETQ. With V trimmed by 4 bases and J by 6 bases, 6 bases remained unmatched. The length of the CDR3 is 14 residues. CDR3 region: CASSIRTGGNGYTF. CDR3 DNA: TGCGCCAGCAGCATACGGACAGGGGGGAATGGCTACACCTTC. Filled out from reference TRBV5-1 and TRBJ1-2, the complete variable domain reads KAGVTQTPRYLIKTRGQQVTLSCSPISGHRSVSWYQQTPGQGLQFLFEYFSETQRNKGNFPGRFSGRQFSNSRSEMNVSTLELGDSALYLCASSIRTGGNGYTFGSGTRLTVV.

This clone has just a few counts. V is TRBV2 and J is TRBJ2-1, with 12 bases matching TRBD2. The CDR3 is 14 amino acids. Trimming at V came to 11 bases and at J to 4 bases, leaving 6 bases not matched to a gene. Germline CDR1 reads SNHLY; CDR2 reads FYNNEI. CDR3 coding DNA: TGTGCCTCCCGGACTAGCGGGGATTACAATGAGCAGTTCTTC. Protein sequence: CASRTSGDYNEQFF.